This TCR beta chain was obtained from a study of T-cell memory formation after mild COVID-19. The study, taken as a whole, reports: Nothing showed for sure that second-wave clones peaking on day 37 were SARS-CoV-2 specific. Shrinking CD4+ clones resided mostly in CM and EM, and CD8+ ones in EMRA.

This clonotype occurred once. Its antigen is currently unknown. cDNA libraries for TCR alpha and TCR beta, carrying sample barcodes and UMIs, came from 5'RACE with constant-segment primers. TCRdb re-called the 5' RACE reads through MiXCR, storing one row per CDR3 protein. The sample contains some 300,000 distinct CDR3 sequences, 20% to 25% of which appear only once. The receptor was isolated from a young man who had mild COVID-19 (a few samples of this study predate the infection). Cell type and time point are not known. Sequenced input: PBMCs or a T cell subset sorted from them (not recorded which).

The CDR3 loop reads CASSELRGEWYEKLFF. CDR3 DNA: TGTGCCAGCAGCGAGCTTCGCGGGGAATGGTATGAAAAACTGTTTTTT. The rearrangement joins TRBV7-2 to TRBJ1-4; no clear D gene. This CDR3 has 16 amino acids. Trimming removed 5 bases at V and 6 bases at J, with 19 bases between. The germline CDR1 and CDR2 sequences are SGHTA and FQGNSA.